This TCR beta chain was obtained from a study of a mutant IDH1 vaccine in newly diagnosed glioma. On the study more broadly: Treated patients, averaging around 40 years, were about 62% male and approximately 38% female.

Clones were sequenced by immunoSEQ multiplex PCR, and TCRdb holds only the in-frame ones, with some missing. The data show about 88,000 clones, over 75% seen once. This CDR3 contains 15 residues. CDR1 and CDR2 from the germline V gene are SGHTS and YDEGEE. V was clipped by 10 bases and J by 3 bases, with 19 bases between them. Overall study results and limits: Across multiple MHC alleles, 80% to 95% of patients had vaccine-induced responses. With respect to changes in top peripheral T cell clonotypes, pseudoprogression seemed unrelated.

This clone was observed a single time. The antigen remains unidentified. The time point denotes: baseline, week 1 (first vaccination visit). Regarding treatment: pre-vaccination baseline after standard-of-care therapy. Donor diagnoses consisted of new WHO grade 3 or 4 IDH1-mutant, ATRX-lost astrocytomas. The specimen comprised PBMCs, sampled from a glioma patient treated with radiotherapy, temozolomide or both. This receptor was identified in a man between 35 and 55 years old with glioma. Some clones in this sample may be carry-over from other donors' samples. The chain has TRBV5-8 and TRBJ1-4; D is unresolved. The CDR3: CASGEYAASNEKLFF. CDR3 coding DNA: TGTGCCTCCGGGGAGTATGCAGCGTCTAATGAAAAACTGTTTTTT.